The text below deals with one T cell receptor (beta chain). As yet, its antigen is unknown. Measured with immunoSEQ multiplex PCR; TCRdb has only the in-frame clones, and not every one. The sample has roughly 60,000 clones, around 67% seen once. The data derive from a study of vaccination effects on CD4 cells after COVID-19. The overall study: Vaccine administered to participants consisted of two doses of either BNT162b2 or mRNA-1273. Study results and caveats: Long after vaccination, the clones induced by infection and by vaccine shrank markedly in size. Few convalescent patients were studied, and early post-infection samples were lacking.

Antigen-specific CD4+ T cells were first expanded with viral peptide pools by the ViraFEST assay and only then sequenced. Subsequent to roughly 10 days of culture, CD4+ T cells were isolated. Vaccine recipients had no previous SARS-CoV-2 infection; their nucleocapsid antibodies were negative. Days 3 and 7 were when half the medium was replaced with IL-2 medium. Germline trimming cut 5 bases from V and 2 bases from J; bases unmatched to any gene: 11. This CDR3 comprises 18 residues. Germline V lookup: CDR1 LGHDT, CDR2 YNNKEL (reference sequence). This clonotype was sampled from a human donor who received a COVID-19 vaccine. The sample was CD4+ T cells from PBMCs cultured with SARS-CoV-2 spike peptides, taken before COVID-19 vaccination. V usage is TRBV3-1 (or the pseudogene TRBV3-2) and J usage is TRBJ2-1, with 11 bases aligning to TRBD2. The chain's CDR3 is CASSIPTLGLAAYNEQFF. The CDR3, as DNA: TGTGCCAGCAGCATACCAACCCTGGGACTAGCGGCCTACAATGAGCAGTTCTTC.